This TCR beta chain was captured by sequencing in a study of cytomegalovirus exposure and HLA in healthy donors (dated by TCRdb to 2016 to 2017). Turning to the overall study: In an earlier analysis of 587 of the donors, 250 to 350 Gb of sequence data and 90 million to 120 million unique TCR beta sequences from about 179 million T cells were reported. Approximately 330 gigabases of sequencing data and 91 million or so unique TCR sequences made up an early release that covered roughly 670 HLA-typed donors. Of the approximately 400 genotyped donors, 81% were placed in the genetic ancestry cluster associated with self-reported Caucasian donors. The study was designed to test whether signatures of past pathogen exposure could be identified by cataloging public T cell receptors. The study profiled the T cell repertoires of approximately 700 subjects by immunosequencing and related them to cytomegalovirus serostatus. In addition to the first cohort of several hundred subjects, a separate validation cohort of approximately 130 different subjects was used. To predict cytomegalovirus infection status, the study combined high-throughput TCR immunosequencing, statistical association of individual TCRs with disease status, and machine learning. To study patterns of TCR occurrence, a later analysis re-analyzed previously published TCR beta repertoires from more than 550 donors and added high-resolution HLA genotyping. Rather than drawing on any new phenotypic data, the later analysis identified candidate immune exposures from TCR beta sequences and the way those sequences occurred across donors. To decide whether each TCR beta V gene segment behaved as functional or pseudogenic, an earlier analysis of approximately 620 of the donors relied on high-throughput TCR beta sequencing. Donor age, sex, ethnicity and CMV serostatus were compiled alongside the repertoire data. In a later genetic analysis, genome-wide SNP genotypes for about 55% of the 666 donors were used, and that subset was treated as a discovery cohort. Every repertoire in the discovery cohort had been generated on one and the same sequencing platform. HLA typing covered class I and class II loci at four-digit resolution. Typing coverage differed by locus: A, B, C, DRB1 and DQB1 were typed in roughly 629-630 donors, DQA1 in about 510, DPA1 in 600 to 610, and DPB1 in approximately 450. Roughly 5 DR-DQ haplotypes were handled as single units for association and clustering, since linkage in the cohort was strong. Across some 400 genotyped donors of the cohort, an average of about 240,000 unique TCR beta nucleotide sequences per donor were sequenced, and roughly 18% of those sequences were non-productive.

A remark on this clone: Its cognate antigen has yet to be identified. Base qualities are not provided; no much larger clone lies one nucleotide away.

The cohort comprised fewer than 750 healthy bone marrow donors. Cohort members were all nominally healthy when sampled, although unrecorded immune exposures were likely present. The donor was CMV seronegative and was included in the group of over 300 seronegative cohort members. Every donor gave a peripheral blood sample, and the peripheral blood mononuclear cells from that sample were used for TCR beta sequencing. Genomic DNA was extracted from the blood cell samples with the Qiagen DNeasy Blood Extraction Kit. V lost 4 bases and J lost 1 base; the stretch between them is 14 bases long. From the cysteine through the phenylalanine, the CDR3 covers 15 amino acids. Left in the record is the CDR3 DNA by itself, 45 bases read in frame from the first base. Sequences SGHKS (CDR1) and YYEKEE (CDR2) are obtained from the germline V gene (reference sequence). Libraries were constructed by the immunoSEQ multiplex PCR assay. The multiplex PCR relied on a mix of 60 forward primers for TCR Vbeta segments and 13 reverse primers for TCR Jbeta segments. Amplification of the CDR3 region of rearranged TCR beta genes was performed with a multiplex PCR assay on genomic DNA. On the Illumina HiSeq System, the amplified TCR beta libraries were sequenced as 87-base-pair reads. In the authors' own workflow: In a later analysis, some 80 million unique TCR beta chains were counted across the approximately 640 repertoires, and some 10 million of these chains were shared by at least two donors. Raw reads were error-corrected and collapsed into unique sequences with a nearest-neighbor algorithm that merged closely related sequences to remove PCR and sequencing errors. To assign V, D and J gene segments, CDR3 sequences were aligned to IMGT reference sequences. For a sequence to be retained, a match of at least six nucleotides to both a V gene segment and a J gene segment was required. A rearrangement was called productive if the CDR3 had no stop codons and remained in frame with V and J, and every other rearrangement was called non-productive. CDR3 was defined by IMGT convention, running from the second conserved V-encoded cysteine to the conserved J-encoded phenylalanine. In an earlier analysis of around 570 of the donors, sequences lacking an unambiguous match to a single V gene segment were excluded. In an earlier analysis of 450 to 750 of the donors, a V segment was called functional when productive rearrangements were above 56.7%, and segregating when the standard deviation between donors exceeded 5%. To diagnose cytomegalovirus status from the catalog of TCR beta chain sequences, a statistical classification framework was built. In a later analysis, TCR nucleotide sequences were compared against IMGT/GENE-DB human TR gene sequences so that V and J genes could be assigned. A later analysis assigned CDR3 sequences and most-parsimonious VDJ recombination scenarios with the TCRdist pipeline. A later analysis defined each TCR beta chain by its CDR3 amino acid sequence plus V-gene family, and excluded reads lacking a unique V-gene family. A later analysis removed roughly 590 highly shared, low-generation-probability nucleotide sequences to deal with suspected cross-contamination and a sequencing artifact. In a later analysis, a clonal expansion index for each public chain was calculated from normalized within-repertoire ranks of inferred template counts. A later analysis computed generation probabilities with a VDJ recombination model fitted to out-of-frame rearrangements, and checked the results against IGoR. In a later analysis, TCR-TCR, TCR-HLA and TCR-CMV co-occurrence was scored with hypergeometric tests, and a repertoire-size bias correction was applied to TCR pairs. To estimate false discovery rates, a later analysis permuted the HLA or CMV assignments 20 times. In a later analysis, co-occurring TCRs were grouped using DBSCAN, with TCRdist sequence similarity added in when clustering inside HLA-allele-positive subsets. Co-occurrence clustering excluded repertoires with fewer than 30,000 or more than 120,000 public chains, plus five with anomalous nucleotide sharing. TCRdb carries this immuneACCESS record with in-frame sequences only. Its versions omit some clonotypes, under half of them owing to an unresolved V gene in the studies checked, with the rest unexplained. V, J and clone size are taken as reported in that table, and D and trimming were inferred from the DNA itself. This sample holds about 130,000 clones; approximately 80% were observed only once. The top ten clonotypes cover 0.6% to 0.7% of the sample.

Study-wide findings and limitations: The only immune exposure information available for the cohort was CMV serostatus. In a later analysis, TCR association rates were found to vary across HLA loci, with the most associated TCRs seen for DRB1 alleles and the fewest for HLA-C alleles. Some IMGT-functional V segments, including TRBV6-2 and TRBV6-3, could not be told apart with the 87-base-pair reads, so those segments were excluded. While some public TCRs were present in many individuals, most TCR sequences turned up only very rarely across donors. Most CMV-associated TCR beta chains appeared to be HLA-restricted in a later analysis, and the HLA associations seemed to be driven largely by CMV exposure. A later analysis reported that several top co-occurrence clusters appeared linked to parvovirus B19, influenza, CMV and Epstein-Barr virus. In an earlier analysis of around 500 of the donors, most TCR beta V segments appeared in productive rearrangements about 90% or about 30% of the time, broadly matching IMGT annotations. A later analysis found that HLA-associated TCR beta chains were more clonally expanded and had lower generation probabilities than equally common non-associated chains. A further reported finding was that TCR beta sequences accurately predicted the HLA-A and HLA-B alleles for most subjects in the first cohort. The classifier was reported to diagnose cytomegalovirus status with high specificity and sensitivity in both the original and validation cohorts. Strong co-occurrence of HLA alleles, especially DR and DQ, made assigning TCR associations to individual alleles difficult. A cluster of highly shared sequence variants was judged likely to be a technical artifact of the sequencing pipeline. HLA typing was unavailable for some donors at each locus, so association tests used only the typed subset. The study gave a list of 150 to 200 TCR beta chains associated with cytomegalovirus. V-gene and J-gene trimming of TCR beta chains was associated with a missense DCLRE1C variant in a later genetic analysis, and the association was replicated in an independent cohort. The earlier analysis of approximately 590 of the donors excluded seventeen rarely observed V segments, including chromosome 9 orphons, because counts were too low. A later analysis associated about 18,000 TCR beta sequences with specific HLA alleles at a false discovery rate of 0.05. The presence/absence analyses assumed that sequencing depth was roughly uniform across donors, and that assumption may not be true. In this cohort, only TCR beta chains were sequenced, and detectable features were limited by the absence of alpha or paired-chain data. It was suggested by the authors that the approach could potentially be generalized to other disease states and immunological phenotypes. Correlated functional status among segregating V segments might reflect linkage disequilibrium, but an unknown experimental factor could not be ruled out. In a later genetic analysis, fewer N-insertions in productive TCRs were reported among donors in an Asian-associated ancestry cluster than the approximately 630-donor mean. A few of the identified cytomegalovirus-associated TCR beta chains were confirmed in vitro to be specific for cytomegalovirus antigens.

The chain was built from TRBV5-5 and TRBJ1-1, with no D gene named confidently. What was sequenced was PBMCs. The sequence was collected from a man in his late teens or twenties in good health and CMV-seronegative. The nucleotide sequence reads as follows: TGTGCCAGCAGCCACCAAAGGGCGGGGAACACTGAAGCTTTCTTT. Its protein is CASSHQRAGNTEAFF.